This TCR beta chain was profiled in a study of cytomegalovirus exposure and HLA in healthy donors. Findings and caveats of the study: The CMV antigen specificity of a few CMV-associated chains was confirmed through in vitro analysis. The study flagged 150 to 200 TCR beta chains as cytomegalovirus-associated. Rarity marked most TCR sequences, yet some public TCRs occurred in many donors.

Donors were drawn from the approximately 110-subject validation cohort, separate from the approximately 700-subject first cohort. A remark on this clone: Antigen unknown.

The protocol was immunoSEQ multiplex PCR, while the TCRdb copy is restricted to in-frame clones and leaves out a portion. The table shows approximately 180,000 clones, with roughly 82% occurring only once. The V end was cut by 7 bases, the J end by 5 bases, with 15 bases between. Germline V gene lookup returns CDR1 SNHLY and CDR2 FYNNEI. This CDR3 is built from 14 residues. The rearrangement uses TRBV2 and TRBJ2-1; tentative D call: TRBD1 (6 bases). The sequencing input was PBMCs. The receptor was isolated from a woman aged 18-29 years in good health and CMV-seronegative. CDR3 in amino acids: CASKGQGTHNEQFF. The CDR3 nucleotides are TGTGCCAGCAAGGGGCAGGGGACCCACAATGAGCAGTTCTTC.